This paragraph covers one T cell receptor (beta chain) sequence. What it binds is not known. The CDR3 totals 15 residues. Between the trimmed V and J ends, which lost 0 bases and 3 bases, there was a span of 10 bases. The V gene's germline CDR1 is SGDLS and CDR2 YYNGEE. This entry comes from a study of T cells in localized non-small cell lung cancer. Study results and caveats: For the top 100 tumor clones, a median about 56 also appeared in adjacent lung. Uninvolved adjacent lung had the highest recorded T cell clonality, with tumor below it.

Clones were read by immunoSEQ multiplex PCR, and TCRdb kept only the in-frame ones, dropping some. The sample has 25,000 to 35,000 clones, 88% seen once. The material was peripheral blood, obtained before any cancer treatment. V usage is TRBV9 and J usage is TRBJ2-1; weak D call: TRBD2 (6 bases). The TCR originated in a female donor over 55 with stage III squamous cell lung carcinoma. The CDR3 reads CASSVDRGIYNEQFF. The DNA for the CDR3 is TGTGCCAGCAGCGTAGACCGGGGGATCTACAATGAGCAGTTCTTC.